This TCR beta chain was profiled in a study of a mutant IDH1 vaccine in newly diagnosed glioma. Time point meaning: week 5, during vaccination. Each vaccine dose was 300 ug of mutant IDH1 20-mer peptide, with topical imiquimod. Sequenced by immunoSEQ multiplex PCR; TCRdb stores in-frame clones only, minus some. The repertoire holds fewer than 70,000 clones, with 70% to 90% as singletons. Worth noting for this clone: What it binds is not known.

The sequence came from a woman in her thirties or forties with glioma. The sample was PBMCs, taken from a glioma patient whose treatment included an IDH1 peptide vaccine.

Written as DNA, the CDR3 is TGTGCCATCACGCCCCGGGACAGGGTCGATGAGCAGTTCTTC. Encoded protein: CAITPRDRVDEQFF. The V call is TRBV10-3, the J call TRBJ2-1; 9 nucleotides align to TRBD1. Germline V CDR1 and CDR2: ENHRY, SYGVKD. The CDR3 sequence is 14 residues long. With V trimmed by 7 bases and J by 8 bases, 9 bases remained unmatched.